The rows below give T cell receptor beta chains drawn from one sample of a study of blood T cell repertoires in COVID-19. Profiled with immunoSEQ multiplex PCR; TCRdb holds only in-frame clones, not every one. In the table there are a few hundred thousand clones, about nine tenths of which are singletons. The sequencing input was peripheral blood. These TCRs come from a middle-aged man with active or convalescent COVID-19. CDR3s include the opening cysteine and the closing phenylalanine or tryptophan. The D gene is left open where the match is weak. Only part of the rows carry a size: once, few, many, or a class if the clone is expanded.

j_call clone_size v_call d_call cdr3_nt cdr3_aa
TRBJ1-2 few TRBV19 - TGTGCCAGTAGTATAGATCGGCCAGGGTGGGTTCATGGCTACACCTTC CASSIDRPGWVHGYTF
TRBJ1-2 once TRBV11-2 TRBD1 TGTGCCAGCAGCTCCACAGGGGACTATGGCTACACCTTC CASSSTGDYGYTF
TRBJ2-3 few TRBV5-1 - TGCGCCAGCAGCTCCTACGGAGCCTCAGATACGCAGTATTTT CASSSYGASDTQYF
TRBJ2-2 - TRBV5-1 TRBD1 TGCGCCAGCAGCGAGGGGGCTTACACCGGGGAGCTGTTTTTT CASSEGAYTGELFF
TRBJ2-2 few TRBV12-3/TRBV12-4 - TGTGCCAGCACCTGGGCTGACGGGGAGCTGTTTTTT CASTWADGELFF
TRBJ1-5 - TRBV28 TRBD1 TGTGCCAGCAGTAACAGGGGGCAGCCCCAGCATTTT CASSNRGQPQHF
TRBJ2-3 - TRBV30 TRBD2 TGTGCCAGTTCTAGCGGGAGGAGGAGGGGAGGGGGAGATACGCAGTATTTT CASSSGRRRGGGDTQYF
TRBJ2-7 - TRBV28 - TGTGCCAGCAGTTTTGGGCCCAACAGGGAGCCCTACGAGCAGTACTTC CASSFGPNREPYEQYF
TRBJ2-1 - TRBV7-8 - TGTGCCAGCAGCTTAGCGAAAACCGAGCCGTACAATGAGCAGTTCTTC CASSLAKTEPYNEQFF
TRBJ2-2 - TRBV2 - TGTGCCAGCAGGGTGACTTCGAACACCGGGGAGCTGTTTTTT CASRVTSNTGELFF
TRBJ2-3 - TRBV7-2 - TGTGCCAGCAGCTTAAGACTCAGCACAGATACGCAGTATTTT CASSLRLSTDTQYF
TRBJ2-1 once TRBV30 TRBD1 TGTGCCTGGAACAGGGGGGAAAATGAGCAGTTCTTC CAWNRGENEQFF
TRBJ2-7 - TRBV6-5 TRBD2 TGTGCCAGCAGTACCGGACTAGCAGTCGAGCAGTACTTC CASSTGLAVEQYF
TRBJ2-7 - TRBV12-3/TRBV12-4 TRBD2 TGTGCCAGCAGTCCGGGACTAGGGCAAGGGCAGTACTTC CASSPGLGQGQYF
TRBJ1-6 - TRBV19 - TGTGCCAGTAGTCAGGAAACCTATAATTCACCCCTCCACTTT CASSQETYNSPLHF
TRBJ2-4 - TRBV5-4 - TGTGCCAGCAGTACTACAGGGTCGGCCAAAAACATTCAGTACTTC CASSTTGSAKNIQYF
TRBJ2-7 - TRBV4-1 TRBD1 TGCGCCAGCAGCCGACGGACAGGGGCGCCGATCCCCGACGAGCAGTACTTC CASSRRTGAPIPDEQYF
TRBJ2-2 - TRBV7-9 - TGTGCCAGCAGCTTGGGCCACCCCACCGGGGAGCTGTTTTTT CASSLGHPTGELFF
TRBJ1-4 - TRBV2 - TGTGCCAGCAGTGATCGCGGCATAGAGAATGAAAAACTGTTTTTT CASSDRGIENEKLFF
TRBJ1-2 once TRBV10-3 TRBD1 TGTGCCATCAGTGAAGGGGACAGAAGATATGGCTACACCTTC CAISEGDRRYGYTF
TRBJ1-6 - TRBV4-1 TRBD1 TGCGCCAGCAGCCAAGGACAGGGGAGCAACTCACCCCTCCACTTT CASSQGQGSNSPLHF
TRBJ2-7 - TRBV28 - TGTGCCAGCAGTTTATCTTCAGCCTACGAGCAGTACTTC CASSLSSAYEQYF
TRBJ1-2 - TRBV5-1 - TGCGCCAGCAGCTTGTGGCAGGGGAGTGGCTACACCTTC CASSLWQGSGYTF
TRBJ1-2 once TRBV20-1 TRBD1 TGCAGTGCTAGTCTGGAGGGGGCGGGTGGCTACACCTTC CSASLEGAGGYTF